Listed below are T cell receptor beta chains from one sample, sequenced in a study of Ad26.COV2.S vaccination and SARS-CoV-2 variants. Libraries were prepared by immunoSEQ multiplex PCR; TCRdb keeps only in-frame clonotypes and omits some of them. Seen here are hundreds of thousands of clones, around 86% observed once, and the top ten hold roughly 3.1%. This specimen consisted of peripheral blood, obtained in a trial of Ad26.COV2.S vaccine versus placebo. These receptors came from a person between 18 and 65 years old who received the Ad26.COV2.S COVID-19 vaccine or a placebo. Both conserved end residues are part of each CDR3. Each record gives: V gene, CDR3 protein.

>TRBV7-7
CASSRLAGVNNEQFF
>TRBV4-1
CASSQDGAARYSQGYTF
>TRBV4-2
CASSQEGAGTQPQHF
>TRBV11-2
CASSLRGDNEQFF
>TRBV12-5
CASGLVILGGASAPSAKNIQYF
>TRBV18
CASSPYKIGVMNTEAFF
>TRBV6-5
CASTRGIEQFF
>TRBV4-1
CASSQDLIPRSNSNTGELFF
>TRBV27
CASYGNPSTDTQYF
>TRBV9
CASSVGTGMRGETQYF
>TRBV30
CAWNHVQGKNTIYF
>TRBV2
CASSPTAASTDTQYF
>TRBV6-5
CASSYLGENQPQHF
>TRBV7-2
CASSLAIAGVQETQYF
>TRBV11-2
CASSIGTGGSYEQYF
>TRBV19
CASSIIAGGTYNEQFF
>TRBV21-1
CASSKGAYRPSNSPLHF
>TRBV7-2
CASSLDRTSGNTIYF
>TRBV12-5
CASGLVQGYGYTF
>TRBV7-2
CASSQTPNSPLHF
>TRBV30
CAWSPDETYEAFF
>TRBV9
CASSGRDKEQYF
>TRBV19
CASSIRQARGSGNTIYF
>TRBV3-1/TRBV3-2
CASSPLAGASYNEQFF
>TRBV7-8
CASSFPRGGGPDYGYTF
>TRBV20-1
CSASPSGQGAGEAFF